The rows below give T cell receptor beta chains drawn from one sample of a study of shared clonotypes between healthy human individuals. Some clones are missing from TCRdb's copy, which holds only in-frame ones; the method was immunoSEQ multiplex PCR. In the table there are about 2 million clones, roughly 95% of which are singletons. The sequencing input was naive CD8+ T cells sorted from blood. Receptor source: a man younger than 30 in good health. Both conserved end residues are part of each CDR3. Fields, in order: J gene, D gene, clone size, V gene, CDR3 protein, CDR3 DNA. A D gene is named only where the DNA matches it firmly. Rows give clone size only sometimes, using once, few, many, or a class for an expanded clone.

J: TRBJ2-7; D: -; size: -; V: TRBV27; CDR3: CASSFGTSYYEQYF; DNA: TGTGCCAGCAGTTTTGGGACTTCTTACTACGAGCAGTACTTC
J: TRBJ2-1; D: -; size: once; V: TRBV6-6; CDR3: CASNRGRDYNEQFF; DNA: TGTGCCAGCAACAGGGGGAGGGACTACAATGAGCAGTTCTTC
J: TRBJ2-7; D: TRBD2; size: -; V: TRBV4-2; CDR3: CASSHGLAGGGYEQYF; DNA: TGTGCCAGCAGCCACGGACTAGCGGGGGGAGGCTACGAGCAGTACTTC
J: TRBJ2-1; D: TRBD2; size: once; V: TRBV6-5; CDR3: CASSPGTSGSGEQFF; DNA: TGTGCCAGCAGTCCCGGGACTAGCGGGAGCGGTGAGCAGTTCTTC
J: TRBJ1-5; D: -; size: -; V: TRBV6-1; CDR3: CASSEEYSNQPQHF; DNA: TGTGCCAGCAGTGAGGAGTATAGCAATCAGCCCCAGCATTTT
J: TRBJ1-2; D: -; size: -; V: TRBV2; CDR3: CASSTDIQLTNYGYTF; DNA: TGTGCCAGCAGTACAGACATCCAACTCACTAACTATGGCTACACCTTC
J: TRBJ2-2; D: -; size: -; V: TRBV10-3; CDR3: CAIRPGPNTGELFF; DNA: TGTGCCATCAGACCAGGTCCGAACACCGGGGAGCTGTTTTTT
J: TRBJ2-7; D: -; size: -; V: TRBV2; CDR3: CASSVPAGWDSYEQYF; DNA: TGTGCCAGCAGTGTCCCGGCTGGCTGGGACTCCTACGAGCAGTACTTC
J: TRBJ2-1; D: -; size: -; V: TRBV11-2; CDR3: CASSSTGYNEQFF; DNA: TGTGCCAGCAGCTCCACCGGTTACAATGAGCAGTTCTTC
J: TRBJ2-3; D: TRBD2; size: -; V: TRBV7-9; CDR3: CASSPRLADWDTQYF; DNA: TGTGCCAGCAGCCCGCGACTAGCGGACTGGGATACGCAGTATTTT
J: TRBJ2-5; D: -; size: -; V: TRBV9; CDR3: CASSAGSEQETQYF; DNA: TGTGCCAGCAGCGCAGGGTCGGAGCAGGAGACCCAGTACTTC
J: TRBJ1-1; D: -; size: -; V: TRBV4-3; CDR3: CASSQDVTLNTEAFF; DNA: TGCGCCAGCAGCCAAGATGTGACTCTCAACACTGAAGCTTTCTTT
J: TRBJ1-1; D: TRBD1; size: -; V: TRBV5-4; CDR3: CASSTDRLEGGTEAFF; DNA: TGTGCCAGCAGCACGGACAGGCTCGAAGGGGGGACTGAAGCTTTCTTT
J: TRBJ1-5; D: -; size: -; V: TRBV27; CDR3: CASSSGQTAQPQHF; DNA: TGTGCCAGCAGTTCCGGGCAGACCGCTCAGCCCCAGCATTTT
J: TRBJ2-7; D: TRBD1; size: -; V: TRBV13; CDR3: CASSSSDRGIQYEQYF; DNA: TGTGCCAGCAGCTCCTCCGACAGGGGAATTCAGTACGAGCAGTACTTC
J: TRBJ2-5; D: TRBD2; size: -; V: TRBV7-6; CDR3: CASRTWTSDQETQYF; DNA: TGTGCCAGCAGGACCTGGACTAGCGACCAAGAGACCCAGTACTTC
J: TRBJ2-2; D: -; size: -; V: TRBV29-1; CDR3: CSVLGQRGTGELFF; DNA: TGCAGCGTCCTCGGACAGCGCGGAACCGGGGAGCTGTTTTTT
J: TRBJ1-2; D: -; size: -; V: TRBV6-5; CDR3: CASSYSEAVGYTF; DNA: TGTGCCAGCAGTTACTCAGAGGCAGTCGGCTACACCTTC
J: TRBJ2-5; D: TRBD2; size: -; V: TRBV4-1; CDR3: CASSHPSVSSGAAPYQETQYF; DNA: TGCGCCAGCAGCCATCCAAGCGTATCTAGCGGGGCCGCTCCGTACCAAGAGACCCAGTACTTC
J: TRBJ2-5; D: TRBD2; size: -; V: TRBV7-2; CDR3: CASSLGPSGSQETQYF; DNA: TGTGCCAGCAGCTTAGGCCCTAGCGGGAGCCAAGAGACCCAGTACTTC
J: TRBJ2-7; D: -; size: once; V: TRBV7-6; CDR3: CASSLKGGANYEQYF; DNA: TGTGCCAGCAGCCTCAAGGGGGGAGCTAACTACGAGCAGTACTTC
J: TRBJ2-5; D: -; size: -; V: TRBV10-1; CDR3: CASSLGLGGEETQYF; DNA: TGCGCCAGCAGCCTTGGACTAGGGGGGGAAGAGACCCAGTACTTC
J: TRBJ2-2; D: TRBD1; size: -; V: TRBV13; CDR3: CASSPPGTGLAGELFF; DNA: TGTGCCAGCAGCCCCCCCGGGACAGGGTTGGCCGGGGAGCTGTTTTTT
J: TRBJ2-7; D: TRBD2; size: -; V: TRBV5-1; CDR3: CASSVTSGEGSYEQYF; DNA: TGCGCCAGCAGCGTTACTAGCGGAGAGGGGTCCTACGAGCAGTACTTC
J: TRBJ2-3; D: -; size: -; V: TRBV7-9; CDR3: CASSLPPVADRDTQYF; DNA: TGTGCCAGCAGCCTACCCCCGGTAGCGGACCGAGATACGCAGTATTTT
J: TRBJ2-7; D: -; size: -; V: TRBV15; CDR3: CATSKADYYEQYF; DNA: TGTGCCACCAGCAAGGCTGATTACTACGAGCAGTACTTC
J: TRBJ2-5; D: TRBD2; size: -; V: TRBV6-5; CDR3: CASSPTSGIRETQYF; DNA: TGTGCCAGCAGTCCGACTAGCGGGATTAGGGAGACCCAGTACTTC
J: TRBJ1-5; D: -; size: -; V: TRBV27; CDR3: CASSVLGTMGHQPQHF; DNA: TGTGCCAGCAGTGTGTTGGGGACGATGGGCCATCAGCCCCAGCATTTT
J: TRBJ2-3; D: -; size: -; V: TRBV28; CDR3: CASRSTDTQYF; DNA: TGTGCCAGCCGAAGCACAGATACGCAGTATTTT
J: TRBJ1-2; D: TRBD1; size: -; V: TRBV14; CDR3: CASSEDRGYGYTF; DNA: TGTGCCAGCAGCGAAGACAGGGGCTATGGCTACACCTTC
J: TRBJ1-1; D: -; size: -; V: TRBV30; CDR3: CAWGLWGGTPEAFF; DNA: TGTGCCTGGGGCCTATGGGGGGGCACCCCTGAAGCTTTCTTT
J: TRBJ2-5; D: TRBD2; size: -; V: TRBV27; CDR3: CASRAGGETQYF; DNA: TGTGCCAGCCGAGCCGGGGGGGAGACCCAGTACTTC
J: TRBJ2-7; D: TRBD1; size: -; V: TRBV28; CDR3: CASSAPGTAYEQYF; DNA: TGTGCCAGCAGTGCACCCGGGACAGCCTACGAGCAGTACTTC
J: TRBJ2-7; D: -; size: -; V: TRBV5-1; CDR3: CASSLGGLYEQYF; DNA: TGCGCCAGCAGCTTGGGGGGGCTCTACGAGCAGTACTTC
J: TRBJ1-1; D: TRBD1; size: -; V: TRBV7-6; CDR3: CASSAPTGVNTEAFF; DNA: TGTGCCAGCAGCGCACCGACAGGGGTGAACACTGAAGCTTTCTTT
J: TRBJ2-3; D: TRBD2; size: -; V: TRBV30; CDR3: CAWNSGTSGTDTQYF; DNA: TGTGCCTGGAACTCCGGGACTAGCGGTACAGATACGCAGTATTTT
J: TRBJ1-3; D: -; size: once; V: TRBV13; CDR3: CASSSRLGWMGAIGNTIYF; DNA: TGTGCCAGCAGCTCGCGTTTGGGGTGGATGGGAGCAATTGGAAACACCATATATTTT
J: TRBJ2-7; D: -; size: -; V: TRBV28; CDR3: CASSLWGVSYEQYF; DNA: TGTGCCAGCAGTTTATGGGGGGTATCCTACGAGCAGTACTTC
J: TRBJ2-2; D: -; size: -; V: TRBV5-1; CDR3: CASSLQGRAPYTGELFF; DNA: TGCGCCAGCAGCTTGCAAGGCAGGGCTCCCTACACCGGGGAGCTGTTTTTT
J: TRBJ1-1; D: TRBD1; size: -; V: TRBV2; CDR3: CASKQGGTEAFF; DNA: TGTGCCAGCAAACAGGGGGGGACTGAAGCTTTCTTT
J: TRBJ2-7; D: -; size: -; V: TRBV9; CDR3: CASSVAAASSYEQYF; DNA: TGTGCCAGCAGCGTAGCAGCGGCAAGCTCCTACGAGCAGTACTTC
J: TRBJ2-7; D: -; size: -; V: TRBV28; CDR3: CASSFPGVYEQYF; DNA: TGTGCCAGCAGTTTCCCCGGGGTCTACGAGCAGTACTTC
J: TRBJ2-7; D: TRBD1; size: -; V: TRBV6-1; CDR3: CASSPGQGPWEQYF; DNA: TGTGCCAGCAGCCCGGGACAGGGACCCTGGGAGCAGTACTTC
J: TRBJ1-1; D: -; size: few; V: TRBV29-1; CDR3: CSVEGGNTEAFF; DNA: TGCAGCGTGGAGGGGGGGAACACTGAAGCTTTCTTT
J: TRBJ2-4; D: -; size: -; V: TRBV5-1; CDR3: CASSLDYGRDIQYF; DNA: TGCGCCAGCAGCTTGGACTATGGTAGGGACATTCAGTACTTC
J: TRBJ2-5; D: TRBD2; size: -; V: TRBV27; CDR3: CASSLFFGLAGEETQYF; DNA: TGTGCCAGCAGTTTATTCTTCGGACTAGCGGGAGAAGAGACCCAGTACTTC
J: TRBJ2-1; D: TRBD2; size: -; V: TRBV11-2; CDR3: CASSSLAGEQFF; DNA: TGTGCCAGCAGCTCACTAGCGGGAGAGCAGTTCTTC